This T cell receptor beta chain is drawn from a study of shared clonotypes between healthy human individuals (dated by TCRdb to about 2020). In the study overall: The cohort included a few men and a couple of women between 18 and 49 years of age. For each donor, CD4 naive and CD4 memory were each run on three plates, CD8 naive on two plates, and CD8 memory on one plate. Blood TCR repertoires of roughly five healthy adults were deeply sequenced to estimate repertoire size and the extent of clonotype sharing between individuals. To increase sequencing depth and limit assay-specific biases, different laboratories used diverse techniques to prepare libraries and sequence TCR repertoires. Each donor's leukapheresis produced roughly between roughly 0.94 and 9.5 billion PBMCs.

On this clone itself: The antigen it recognizes is unknown. No much larger clonotype is one base removed from it; base qualities were not supplied.

TCR CDR3 regions were amplified from genomic DNA by multiplex PCR using the deep immunoSEQ assay. Extracted genomic DNA from each cell subset was distributed evenly across all wells of several immunoSEQ 96-well plates, and each plate was treated as a replicate. For sorted subsets, approximately 200 ng of genomic DNA, equivalent to 25,000 to 35,000 T cell genomes, went into each replicate PCR. Purified libraries were quantified with a Qubit 3.0 fluorometer, sized on a Bioanalyzer 2100, and re-quantified with the KAPA Library Quantification kit. Every immunoSEQ 96-well plate was sequenced on a dedicated single-read 150-cycle Illumina NextSeq 550 flow cell. Turning to the authors' computational methods: Because the immunoSEQ output included only junctional sequences and no quality scores, the filtering could not be the same as the filtering used for full-length reads. To assign V/J genes and CDR3, sequences were annotated using PyIR, a Python wrapper for IgBLAST v1.9, with IMGT germline references. Any read was removed if the V/J assignment was weak (E-value above 1e-6), the CDR3 was missing, or the read contained stop codons, out-of-frame junctions, or ambiguous translated residues. A V3J clonotype was defined by an identical inferred V gene, J gene, and CDR3 amino acid sequence. The percentage overlap between two repertoires was calculated by dividing the number of shared unique clonotypes by the size of the smaller repertoire. Repertoire richness was assessed with RTK rarefaction, the Chao1 estimator, and Recon v2.1 estimates of unobserved clonotypes. OLGA was used to compute generation probabilities for all TCRbeta clonotypes that the gDNA method yielded from a handful of donors. TCRdb stores this immuneACCESS table with in-frame sequences only. Part of the clones is absent; in the studies checked, under half of the shortfall reflects unresolved V genes, and no reason is known for the rest. D and trimming were read from the DNA, whereas the V and J calls and clone size are those reported in that table. The sample table holds some 2,100,000 clones, of which more than 85% were seen once. The ten largest account for roughly 1.8% of the sample.

CD8 naive samples consisted of CD45RO-negative cells that were positively selected for CCR7, yielding a CD45RA+CCR7+ population without TemRA cells. Donors were healthy HIV-negative adults with no recently reported acute infections or vaccinations. Every donor was a Caucasian adult living in Nashville, Tennessee, USA. After blood collection by leukapheresis, PBMCs were isolated using Ficoll-Histopaque density gradient centrifugation and then cryopreserved in the vapor phase of liquid nitrogen. Analytical flow cytometry was used to check the purity and quantity of every magnetically sorted T cell population. Each sorted fraction had its genomic DNA isolated and then quantified by UV absorbance on a Nanodrop 2000c. General conclusions and limits of the study: Pairwise subsampling indicated that sequencing depth was expected to affect the degree of clonotype sharing among donors. Larger estimated clonotype richness was generally found for naive subsets than for memory subsets. Higher generation probabilities were observed for clonotypes shared by all four sorted-subset donors than for non-shared clonotypes. Because the study included a small number of donors, the genetic and exposure-history diversity represented was limited. Only blood was sampled, and tissue TCR repertoires likely differ from those in blood. Rarefaction of sorted-subset datasets indicated incomplete sequencing despite the large sequencing depth. Sharing across several donors was observed for approximately 5% of naive CD4, under 4% of naive CD8, roughly 2.4% of memory CD4, and about 0.38% of memory CD8 clonotypes.

V sheds 1 base and J sheds 0 bases, leaving 19 bases between their ends. The CDR3 has 20 amino acids, counting the end cysteine and phenylalanine. Of the read, only the CDR3 DNA is kept; its 60 bases are in frame from base 1. CDR1 and CDR2, looked up from the germline V gene, are SGHTA and FQGTGA. Sequenced input: naive CD8+ T cells from PBMCs. The cell subset or site label of this sample denotes: CD45RA+CCR7+. The sequence links TRBV7-3 to TRBJ2-6; the D segment could be TRBD1, given 6 matching bases. The origin of this receptor is a man younger than 35 in good health. Some clones in this sample may be carry-over from other donors' samples. The DNA is TGTGCCAGCAGCTTAAATGATTACAGGGCCGCGAACTCTGGGGCCAACGTCCTGACTTTC. It codes for CASSLNDYRAANSGANVLTF. The full variable domain, with segments outside the CDR3 supplied by the reference TRBV7-3 and TRBJ2-6 proteins, appears as GAGVSQTPSNKVTEKGKYVELRCDPISGHTALYWYRQSLGQGPEFLIYFQGTGAADDSGLPNDRFFAVRPEGSVSTLKIQRTERGDSAVYLCASSLNDYRAANSGANVLTFGAGSRLTVL.